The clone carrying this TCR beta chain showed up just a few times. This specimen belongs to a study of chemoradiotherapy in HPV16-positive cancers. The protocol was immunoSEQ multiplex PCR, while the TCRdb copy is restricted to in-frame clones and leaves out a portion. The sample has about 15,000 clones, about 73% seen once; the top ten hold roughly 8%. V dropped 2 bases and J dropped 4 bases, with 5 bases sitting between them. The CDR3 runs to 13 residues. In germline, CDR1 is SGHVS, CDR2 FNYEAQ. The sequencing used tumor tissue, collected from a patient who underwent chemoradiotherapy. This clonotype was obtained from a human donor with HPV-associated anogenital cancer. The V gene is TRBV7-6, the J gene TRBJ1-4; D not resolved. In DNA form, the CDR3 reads TGTGCCAGCAGCTTAACGCTTAATGAAAAACTGTTTTTT. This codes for CASSLTLNEKLFF.